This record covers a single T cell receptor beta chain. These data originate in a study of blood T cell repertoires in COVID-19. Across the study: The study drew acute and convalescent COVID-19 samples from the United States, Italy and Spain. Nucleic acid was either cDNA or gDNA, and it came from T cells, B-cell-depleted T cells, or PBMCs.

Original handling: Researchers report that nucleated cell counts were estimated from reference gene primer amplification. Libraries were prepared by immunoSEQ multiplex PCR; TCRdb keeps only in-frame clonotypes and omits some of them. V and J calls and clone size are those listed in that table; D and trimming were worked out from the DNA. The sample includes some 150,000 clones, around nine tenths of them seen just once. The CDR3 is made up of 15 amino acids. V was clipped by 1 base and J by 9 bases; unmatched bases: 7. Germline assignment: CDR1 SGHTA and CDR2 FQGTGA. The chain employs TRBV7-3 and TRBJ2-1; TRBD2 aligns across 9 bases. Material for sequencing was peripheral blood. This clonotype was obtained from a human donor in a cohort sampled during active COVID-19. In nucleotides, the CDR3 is TGTGCCAGCAGCTTAATTGGGGCTAGCGGGGTTGAGCAGTTCTTC. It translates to CASSLIGASGVEQFF.